This T cell receptor beta chain was captured in a study of post-analysis software for immune sequencing data. Regarding the study as a whole: Normalized Chao1 diversity in multiple sclerosis patients fell significantly below that of controls. Strong co-clustering by F measure was evident for samples that had been prepared in the same batch.

At least ten counts were recorded for this clonotype. No antigen is known for it. The TCR beta cDNA libraries carried unique molecular identifiers. Input populations of roughly 0.95 to 10 million T cells gave rise to around 500,000 cDNA molecules. TCRdb re-called the PCR reads with MiXCR, one entry per CDR3 protein. The sample shows 700,000 to 800,000 distinct CDR3 sequences, roughly 27% of them seen only once. The origin of this receptor is a girl between 10 and 17 years old with multiple sclerosis. Sequenced input: blood.

The CDR3, as DNA: TGCGCCAGCAGCCCAGGACAGGGTACCGATGAGCAGTTCTTC. This sequence encodes CASSPGQGTDEQFF. V usage is TRBV4-3 and J usage is TRBJ2-1, with 8 bases matching TRBD1. The CDR3 is 14 residues long. Trimming cost V 4 bases and J 8 bases; bases outside gene matches: 7. Per germline, CDR1 LGHNA and CDR2 YSLEER.